The 20 T cell receptor beta chains given below trace back to one sample, sequenced in a study of chronic HIV infection and antiretroviral therapy. Via MiXCR, TCRdb re-called the 5' RACE reads, giving one row per CDR3 protein. The repertoire has under 55,000 distinct CDR3 sequences, approximately 19% of them found once; the top ten carry approximately 3%. The sequenced sample consisted of peripheral blood. These TCRs come from an adult who had HIV and had not received antiretroviral therapy, or was an uninfected healthy control (not recorded which).

The CDR3 bases are TGTGCCAGCAGCCAAAATCCGACTAGCGGGAGGGAGCAGTACTTC. Its protein is CASSQNPTSGREQYF. The chain carries TRBV16 and TRBJ2-7; 13 bases are a match to TRBD2. Trimming removed 2 bases from V and 7 bases from J; junction bases left unmatched: 5. Germline loops: CDR1 KGHSY, CDR2 FQNENV. The CDR3 has 15 residues.

The chain combines TRBV29-1 with TRBJ2-3, with a possible D match to TRBD2 (5 bases). Germline V gene lookup returns CDR1 SQVTM and CDR2 ANQGSEA. The CDR3 has 13 amino acids. Trimming took 4 bases from V and 1 from J, leaving 9 bases between them. CDR3 loop: CSVGAGGTDTQYF. CDR3 in DNA: TGCAGCGTTGGGGCGGGCGGCACAGATACGCAGTATTTT.

The chain combines TRBV29-1 with TRBJ2-1, with a possible D match to TRBD1 (5 bases). The CDR3 length is 15 residues. Germline V lookup: CDR1 SQVTM, CDR2 ANQGSEA. Trimming pared 1 base from V and 7 bases from J, leaving 17 bases between. The CDR3 DNA is TGCAGCGTTGAAGGGGGCAGATTCACGGAGAATGAGCAGTTCTTC. This codes for CSVEGGRFTENEQFF.

This sequence joins TRBV11-1 and TRBJ2-3; D remains ambiguous. Trimming took off 1 base at V and 4 bases at J, with 9 bases between the two ends. There are 14 residues in the CDR3. In germline, CDR1 is SGHAT, CDR2 FQDESV (reference sequence). The CDR3 loop is CASSLGLLPDTQYF. CDR3 bases: TGTGCCAGCAGCTTAGGTCTGCTCCCAGATACGCAGTATTTT.

This clonotype was detected only a few times. J is TRBJ1-6 and V is TRBV2; D is possibly TRBD1 (6 bases). Germline values: CDR1 SNHLY, CDR2 FYNNEI. V shed 5 bases and J shed 7 bases, with 12 bases lying between them. The CDR3 consists of 14 residues. The CDR3, as DNA: TGTGCCAGCAGTCCGGACAGCGAGAATTCACCCCTCCACTTT. Protein product: CASSPDSENSPLHF.

The gene calls are TRBV5-8 and TRBJ1-5, with a possible D match to TRBD1 (5 bases). CDR1 SGHTS and CDR2 YDEGEE come from the germline V gene. V dropped 4 bases and J dropped 6 bases, with 23 bases sitting between them. This CDR3 is built from 17 residues. This CDR3 reads CASSDPEGSAGIQPQHF. DNA of the CDR3: TGTGCCAGCAGCGACCCTGAGGGGAGCGCGGGGATTCAGCCCCAGCATTTT.

This clonotype has a handful of counts. The rearrangement joins TRBV10-3 to TRBJ1-3; D gene unclear. V gave up 4 bases and J gave up 2 bases, with 6 bases separating them. This CDR3 spans 13 amino acids. Germline V gives CDR1 ENHRY, CDR2 SYGVKD. CDR3 region: CAISVGAGNTIYF. The DNA for the CDR3 is TGTGCCATCAGTGTCGGGGCTGGAAACACCATATATTTT.

This clonotype was observed a handful of times. The V call is TRBV6-5, the J call TRBJ2-3; D gene ambiguous. The ends were cut back, 6 bases at V and 0 bases at J, with 25 bases in the middle. The length of the CDR3 is 19 residues. Germline V gene lookup returns CDR1 MNHEY and CDR2 SVGAGI. CDR3 sequence reads: CASSRRGGKRYSSTDTQYF. The CDR3 DNA reads TGTGCCAGCAGCCGTCGTGGCGGAAAACGCTATTCTAGCACAGATACGCAGTATTTT.

This clonotype came up a few times. This sequence joins TRBV9 and TRBJ2-1, with no clear D. Trimming took 4 bases from V and 7 from J, leaving 18 bases between them. From germline, CDR1 is SGDLS and CDR2 YYNGEE. The CDR3 covers 15 residues. The CDR3 loop reads CASSPRTASWNEQFF. Written as DNA, the CDR3 is TGTGCCAGCAGCCCTCGGACGGCTTCCTGGAATGAGCAGTTCTTC.

This clonotype was seen a few times. The chain uses TRBV28 and TRBJ2-7; D unresolved. The V end lost 1 base, the J end lost 2 bases, and 12 bases lay between the germline ends. The CDR3 totals 15 residues. Looked up from germline, CDR1 is MDHEN and CDR2 is SYDVKM. CDR3 region: CASSLSRLGTYEQYF. DNA for the CDR3: TGTGCCAGCAGTTTATCTAGGTTAGGGACCTACGAGCAGTACTTC.

This chain connects TRBV2 to TRBJ2-2; perhaps D is TRBD1 or TRBD2 (5 bases each). V was cut by 0 bases and J by 4 bases, with 9 bases left in between. Germline CDR1 is SNHLY and CDR2 is FYNNEI. CDR3 length equals 15 residues. In DNA form, the CDR3 reads TGTGCCAGCAGTGAAGCCTCGAGGGGCACCGGGGAGCTGTTTTTT. This gives the protein CASSEASRGTGELFF.

V gene TRBV5-1 combines with J gene TRBJ2-7, with D unresolved. This CDR3 has 16 residues. Trimming cost V 4 bases and J 0 bases, with 17 bases left between them. The germline gives CDR1 SGHRS, CDR2 YFSETQ. The CDR3 DNA is TGCGCCAGCAGCCAACCTCGAGGAGCGAGCTCCTACGAGCAGTACTTC. This sequence encodes CASSQPRGASSYEQYF.

A few counts support this clonotype. This chain connects TRBV4-2 to TRBJ1-2; D is possibly TRBD1 (6 bases). CDR1 LGHNA and CDR2 YNFKEQ come from the germline V gene. CDR3 length: 14 residues. Deletions cut 0 bases from V and 5 bases from J, with 10 bases between. The CDR3 is CASSQDWTEYGYTF. The CDR3, as DNA: TGTGCCAGCAGCCAAGACTGGACAGAGTATGGCTACACCTTC.

This CDR3 reads CAISESISTDTQYF. For the CDR3, the DNA is TGTGCCATCAGTGAAAGTATTAGCACAGATACGCAGTATTTT. The chain is built from TRBV10-3 and TRBJ2-3; D is ambiguous. The CDR3 has 14 amino acids. Germline CDR1 is ENHRY and CDR2 is SYGVKD. V dropped 3 bases and J dropped 0 bases, with 7 bases sitting between them.

This clonotype was detected a few times. The chain is built from TRBV28 and TRBJ2-7, with D unclear. CDR3 length: 14 amino acids. Per the germline V gene, CDR1 is MDHEN and CDR2 is SYDVKM. Trimming pared 3 bases from V and 3 bases from J, leaving 12 bases between. CDR3 bases: TGTGCCAGCAGTTTTAGTGGCGGCCGCTACGAGCAGTACTTC. This gives the protein CASSFSGGRYEQYF. Full variable domain (missing parts from reference TRBV28 and TRBJ2-7): DVKVTQSSRYLVKRTGEKVFLECVQDMDHENMFWYRQDPGLGLRLIYFSYDVKMKEKGDIPEGYSVSREKKERFSLILESASTNQTSMYLCASSFSGGRYEQYFGPGTRLTVT.

This clonotype was picked up a small number of times. The CDR3 region is CASSGLLTDEQFF. The CDR3 nucleotides read TGTGCCAGCAGTGGACTTCTTACGGATGAGCAGTTCTTC. V gene TRBV25-1 combines with J gene TRBJ2-1; no firm D call. The CDR3 covers 13 residues. Trimming took off 4 bases at V and 8 bases at J, with 12 bases between the two ends. Germline CDR1 and CDR2: MGHDK and SYGVNS.

The chain joins TRBV24-1 to TRBJ2-1; 12 bases are a match to TRBD2. CDR1 KGHDR and CDR2 SFDVKD come from the germline V gene. CDR3 length: 15 amino acids. V lost 9 bases and J lost 8; bases outside the gene matches: 10. CDR3 sequence (DNA): TGTGCCACCGGGCCGACTAGCGGGAGTGGGGATGAGCAGTTCTTC. Protein: CATGPTSGSGDEQFF.

The DNA for the CDR3 is TGTGCCAGCAGTGAAACGCGCACCGGGGAGCTGTTTTTT. It codes for CASSETRTGELFF. The chain has TRBV2 and TRBJ2-2; D is ambiguous. The germline CDR1 and CDR2 sequences are SNHLY and FYNNEI. The CDR3 loop spans 13 amino acids. V gave up 2 bases and J gave up 4 bases, with 5 bases separating them.

This clonotype was seen a few times. The rearrangement joins TRBV29-1 to TRBJ2-2; weak D call: TRBD2 (6 bases). Germline-derived CDR1 and CDR2 are SQVTM and ANQGSEA. The length of the CDR3 is 12 residues. Deletions cut 5 bases from V and 4 bases from J, with 8 bases between. The CDR3: CSVHGSTGELFF. CDR3 bases: TGCAGCGTTCACGGGAGCACCGGGGAGCTGTTTTTT.

J is TRBJ2-1 and V is TRBV6-6; tentative D call: TRBD1 (8 bases). Trimming took 4 bases from V and 8 from J, leaving 18 bases between them. In germline, CDR1 is MNHNY, CDR2 SVGAGI (reference sequence). The CDR3 loop spans 15 amino acids. This CDR3 reads CASSSRGQGGDEQFF. DNA for the CDR3: TGTGCCAGCAGTTCCCGAGGACAGGGAGGGGATGAGCAGTTCTTC.